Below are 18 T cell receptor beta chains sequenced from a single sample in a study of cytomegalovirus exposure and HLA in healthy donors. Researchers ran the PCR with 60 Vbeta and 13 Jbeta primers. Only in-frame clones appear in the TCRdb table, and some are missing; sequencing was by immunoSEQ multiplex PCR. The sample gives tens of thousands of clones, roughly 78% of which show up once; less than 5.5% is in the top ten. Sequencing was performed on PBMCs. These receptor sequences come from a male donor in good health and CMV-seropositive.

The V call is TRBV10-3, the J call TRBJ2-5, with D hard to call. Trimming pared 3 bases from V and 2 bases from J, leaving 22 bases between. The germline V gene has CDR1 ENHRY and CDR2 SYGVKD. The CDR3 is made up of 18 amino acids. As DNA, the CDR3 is TGTGCCATCAGTGACCTCCCGGAGAGAGCGCAGAGACAAGAGACCCAGTACTTC. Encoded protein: CAISDLPERAQRQETQYF.

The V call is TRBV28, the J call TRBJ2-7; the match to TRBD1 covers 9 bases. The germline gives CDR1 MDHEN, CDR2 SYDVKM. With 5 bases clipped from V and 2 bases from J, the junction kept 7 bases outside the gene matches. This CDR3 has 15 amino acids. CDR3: CASSGTGGTPYEQYF. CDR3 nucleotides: TGTGCCAGCAGTGGAACAGGGGGCACCCCCTACGAGCAGTACTTC. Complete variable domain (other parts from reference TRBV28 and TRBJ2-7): DVKVTQSSRYLVKRTGEKVFLECVQDMDHENMFWYRQDPGLGLRLIYFSYDVKMKEKGDIPEGYSVSREKKERFSLILESASTNQTSMYLCASSGTGGTPYEQYFGPGTRLTVT.

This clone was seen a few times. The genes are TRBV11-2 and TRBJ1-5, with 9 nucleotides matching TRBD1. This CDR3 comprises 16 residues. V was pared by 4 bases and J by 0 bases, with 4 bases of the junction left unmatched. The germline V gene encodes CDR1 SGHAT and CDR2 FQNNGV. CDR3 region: CASSWRDRDSNQPQHF. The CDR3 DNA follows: TGTGCCAGCAGCTGGAGGGACAGGGATAGCAATCAGCCCCAGCATTTT.

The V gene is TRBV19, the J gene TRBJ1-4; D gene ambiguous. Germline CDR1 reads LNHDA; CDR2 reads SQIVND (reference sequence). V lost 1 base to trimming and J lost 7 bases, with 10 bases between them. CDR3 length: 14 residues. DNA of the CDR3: TGTGCCAGTAGTATAGGGGGTAGCGGTGAAAAACTGTTTTTT. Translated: CASSIGGSGEKLFF.

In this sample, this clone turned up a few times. The CDR3 sequence: CASSLISGGDTQYF. The CDR3 DNA is TGTGCCAGCAGTTTAATTTCGGGGGGAGATACGCAGTATTTT. This chain links TRBV27 with TRBJ2-3; TRBD2 aligns across 7 bases. Trimming removed 2 bases from V and 5 bases from J; junction bases left unmatched: 4. The CDR3 length is 14 residues. Germline V gene sequence: CDR1 MNHEY, CDR2 SMNVEV (reference sequence).

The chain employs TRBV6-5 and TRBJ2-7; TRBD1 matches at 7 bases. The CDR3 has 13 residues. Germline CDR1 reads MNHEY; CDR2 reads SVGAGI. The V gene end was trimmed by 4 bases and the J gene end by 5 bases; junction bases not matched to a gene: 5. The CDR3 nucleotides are TGTGCCAGCAGTTCACAGGGGTCCGACGAGCAGTACTTC. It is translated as CASSSQGSDEQYF.

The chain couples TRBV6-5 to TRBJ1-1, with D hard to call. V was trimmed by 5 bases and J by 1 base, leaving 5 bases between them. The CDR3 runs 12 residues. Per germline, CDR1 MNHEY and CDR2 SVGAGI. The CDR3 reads CASSHTNTEAFF. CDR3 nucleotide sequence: TGTGCCAGCAGTCACACGAACACTGAAGCTTTCTTT.

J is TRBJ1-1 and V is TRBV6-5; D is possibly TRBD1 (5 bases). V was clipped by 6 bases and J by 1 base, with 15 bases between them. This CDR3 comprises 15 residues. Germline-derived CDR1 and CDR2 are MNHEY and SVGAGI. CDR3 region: CASRVNGASNTEAFF. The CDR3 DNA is TGTGCCAGCAGGGTAAATGGGGCCTCGAACACTGAAGCTTTCTTT.

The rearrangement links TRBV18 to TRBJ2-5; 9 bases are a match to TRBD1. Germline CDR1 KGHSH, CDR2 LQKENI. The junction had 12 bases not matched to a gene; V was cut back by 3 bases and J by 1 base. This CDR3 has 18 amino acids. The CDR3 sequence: CASSPWTGDFWVQETQYF. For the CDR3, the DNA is TGTGCCAGCTCACCCTGGACAGGGGATTTCTGGGTCCAAGAGACCCAGTACTTC. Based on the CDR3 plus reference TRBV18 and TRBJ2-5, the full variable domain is NAGVMQNPRHLVRRRGQEARLRCSPMKGHSHVYWYRQLPEEGLKFMVYLQKENIIDESGMPKERFSAEFPKEGPSILRIQQVVRGDSAAYFCASSPWTGDFWVQETQYFGPGTRLLVL.

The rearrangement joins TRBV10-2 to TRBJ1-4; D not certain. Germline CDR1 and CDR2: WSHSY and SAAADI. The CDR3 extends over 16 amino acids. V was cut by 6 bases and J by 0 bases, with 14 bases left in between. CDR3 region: CASRSYRSATNEKLFF. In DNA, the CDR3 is TGCGCCAGCAGAAGTTACAGATCCGCAACTAATGAAAAACTGTTTTTT.

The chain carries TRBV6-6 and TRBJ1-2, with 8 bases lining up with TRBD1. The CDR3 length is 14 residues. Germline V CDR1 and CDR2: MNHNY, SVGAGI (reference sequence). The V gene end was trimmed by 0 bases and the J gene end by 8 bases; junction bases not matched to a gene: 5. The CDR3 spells CASSYSGQGLGYTF. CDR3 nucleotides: TGTGCCAGCAGTTACTCCGGACAGGGATTGGGCTACACCTTC.

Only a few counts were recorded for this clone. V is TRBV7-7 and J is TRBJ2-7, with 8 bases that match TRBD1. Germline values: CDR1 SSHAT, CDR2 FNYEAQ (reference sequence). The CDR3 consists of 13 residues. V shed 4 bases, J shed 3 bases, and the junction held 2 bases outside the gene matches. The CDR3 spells CASSWGQDYEQYF. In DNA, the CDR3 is TGTGCCAGCAGCTGGGGACAGGACTACGAGCAGTACTTC.

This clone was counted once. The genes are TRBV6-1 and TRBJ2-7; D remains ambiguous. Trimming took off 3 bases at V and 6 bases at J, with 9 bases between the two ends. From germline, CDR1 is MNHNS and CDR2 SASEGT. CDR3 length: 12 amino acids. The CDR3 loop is CASSDPQREQYF. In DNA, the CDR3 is TGTGCCAGCAGTGATCCTCAGCGCGAGCAGTACTTC.

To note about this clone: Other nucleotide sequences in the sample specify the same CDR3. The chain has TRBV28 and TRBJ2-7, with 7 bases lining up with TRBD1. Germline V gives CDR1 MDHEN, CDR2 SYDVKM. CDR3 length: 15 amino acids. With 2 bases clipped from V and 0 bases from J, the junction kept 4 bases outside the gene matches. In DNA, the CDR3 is TGTGCCAGCAGTTTAGCGGCAGGGGGCTCCTACGAGCAGTACTTC. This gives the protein CASSLAAGGSYEQYF.

CDR3 in DNA: TGTGCCAGCAGCGAAGAAGCGGGGGGCGGGTCCTACAATGAGCAGTTCTTC. This codes for CASSEEAGGGSYNEQFF. This chain links TRBV6-4 with TRBJ2-1; 9 bases match TRBD2. This CDR3 comprises 17 residues. Per the germline V gene, CDR1 is MRHNA and CDR2 is SNTAGT. V was clipped by 6 bases and J by 1 base; unmatched bases: 10.

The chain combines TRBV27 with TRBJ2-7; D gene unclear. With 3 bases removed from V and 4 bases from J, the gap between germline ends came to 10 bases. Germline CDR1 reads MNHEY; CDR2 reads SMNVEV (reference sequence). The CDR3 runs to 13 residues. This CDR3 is CASSFGATYEQYF. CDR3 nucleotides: TGTGCCAGCAGTTTTGGAGCAACTTACGAGCAGTACTTC.

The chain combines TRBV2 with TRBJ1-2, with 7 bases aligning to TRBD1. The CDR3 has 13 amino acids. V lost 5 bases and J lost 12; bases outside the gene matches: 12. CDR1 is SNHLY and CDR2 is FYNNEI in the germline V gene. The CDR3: CASSPRQGGGDTF. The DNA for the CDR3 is TGTGCCAGCAGTCCTCGACAGGGTGGTGGAGACACCTTC. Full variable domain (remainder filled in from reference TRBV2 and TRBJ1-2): EPEVTQTPSHQVTQMGQEVILRCVPISNHLYFYWYRQILGQKVEFLVSFYNNEISEKSEIFDDQFSVERPDGSNFTLKIRSTKLEDSAMYFCASSPRQGGGDTFGSGTRLTVV.

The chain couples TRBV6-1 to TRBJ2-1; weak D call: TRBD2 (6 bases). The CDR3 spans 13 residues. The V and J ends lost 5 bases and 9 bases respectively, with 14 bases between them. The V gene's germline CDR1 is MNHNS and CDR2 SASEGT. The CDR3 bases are TGTGCCAGCAGTTGGCGAACTAGCAGTGAGCAGTTCTTC. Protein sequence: CASSWRTSSEQFF.